One and the same sample provided the 19 T cell receptor beta chains below, sequenced in a study of blood T cell repertoires in COVID-19. Measured with immunoSEQ multiplex PCR; TCRdb has only the in-frame clones, and not every one. The data contain some 300,000 clones, roughly 88% of them singletons. The specimen sequenced was peripheral blood. The origin of the receptors is a woman aged 25 to 45 who had recovered from COVID-19.

The rearrangement joins TRBV6-5 to TRBJ1-2; TRBD1 agrees at 7 bases. From germline, CDR1 is MNHEY and CDR2 SVGAGI. V lost 6 bases, J lost 8 bases, and 3 bases stayed unmatched. The CDR3 has 11 amino acids. The chain's CDR3 is CASSKGAGYTF. The CDR3 nucleotides are TGTGCCAGCAGCAAGGGGGCCGGCTACACCTTC.

The gene calls are TRBV28 and TRBJ1-2, with D perhaps TRBD1 (6 bases). Per the germline V gene, CDR1 is MDHEN and CDR2 is SYDVKM. V dropped 7 bases and J dropped 0 bases, with 24 bases sitting between them. The CDR3 has 18 residues. The CDR3 protein is CASNTPAVRGPTNYGYTF. The DNA of the CDR3 is TGTGCCAGCAATACGCCGGCGGTCAGGGGCCCTACTAACTATGGCTACACCTTC.

This chain uses TRBV6-5 with TRBJ1-6; perhaps TRBD1 as D (6 bases). The CDR3 has 14 residues. Germline V gene lookup returns CDR1 MNHEY and CDR2 SVGAGI. V was clipped by 6 bases and J by 9 bases, with 15 bases between them. CDR3 region: CASRPTGLSSPLHF. The DNA for the CDR3 is TGTGCCAGCAGGCCGACAGGACTTAGTTCACCCCTCCACTTT.

The V call is TRBV3-1 (or the pseudogene TRBV3-2), the J call TRBJ2-3; 11 nucleotides line up with TRBD2. CDR3 length: 15 amino acids. Losses at the gene ends were 3 bases for V and 5 bases for J; bases not matched to a gene: 4. The germline CDR1 and CDR2 sequences are LGHDT and YNNKEL (reference sequence). The CDR3 bases are TGTGCCAGCAGCCATAGCGGGGGGGCCGGAGATACGCAGTATTTT. It encodes CASSHSGGAGDTQYF.

The chain joins TRBV3-1 (or the pseudogene TRBV3-2) to TRBJ1-4; weak D call: TRBD1 (6 bases). Germline CDR1 is LGHDT and CDR2 is YNNKEL (reference sequence). CDR3 size: 14 residues. The V gene lost 4 bases and the J gene lost 1 base, with 7 bases spanning the gap. CDR3 nucleotide sequence: TGTGCCAGCAGCCCGACAGGAACTAATGAAAAACTGTTTTTT. This sequence encodes CASSPTGTNEKLFF.

V is TRBV7-9 and J is TRBJ1-1, with no clear D. Germline V gives CDR1 SEHNR, CDR2 FQNEAQ (reference sequence). V was pared by 5 bases and J by 6 bases, with 16 bases between. The CDR3 has 14 residues. The CDR3 sequence: CASSEKAGAAEAFF. CDR3 nucleotide sequence: TGTGCCAGCAGCGAAAAAGCAGGTGCCGCTGAAGCTTTCTTT.

J is TRBJ2-7 and V is TRBV30, with a possible D match to TRBD2 (5 bases). The V end lost 2 bases, the J end lost 2 bases, and 10 bases lay between the germline ends. Germline V gene lookup returns CDR1 GTSNPN and CDR2 SVGIG (reference sequence). There are 13 residues in the CDR3. The chain's CDR3 is CAWSIGEPYEQYF. CDR3 nucleotide sequence: TGTGCCTGGAGTATTGGGGAGCCCTACGAGCAGTACTTC. Full variable domain (rest looked up from reference TRBV30 and TRBJ2-7): SQTIHQWPATLVQPVGSPLSLECTVEGTSNPNLYWYRQAAGRGLQLLFYSVGIGQISSEVPQNLSASRPQDRQFILSSKKLLLSDSGFYLCAWSIGEPYEQYFGPGTRLTVT.

The chain uses TRBV20-1 and TRBJ1-5; D is ambiguous. The germline V and J ends were trimmed by 3 bases and 0 bases, with 12 bases remaining between them. The CDR3 runs to 15 residues. Per germline, CDR1 DFQATT and CDR2 SNEGSKA (reference sequence). The CDR3 protein is CSASRSGYSNQPQHF. CDR3 DNA sequence: TGCAGTGCTAGTAGGTCAGGCTATAGCAATCAGCCCCAGCATTTT.

This clone was counted only a few times. The gene calls are TRBV11-2 and TRBJ1-5; 11 nucleotides agree with TRBD1. Germline V gene data show CDR1 as SGHAT and CDR2 as FQNNGV. V shed 5 bases and J 1 base; nucleotides not matched to a gene: 1. CDR3 length equals 15 residues. CDR3 DNA: TGTGCCAGCAGCCGGGACAGGGGGAGCAATCAGCCCCAGCATTTT. It is translated as CASSRDRGSNQPQHF.

V is TRBV5-4 and J is TRBJ2-7; TRBD1 matches 7 bases. J lost 8 bases, V lost 2 bases, and 10 bases had no gene match. The CDR3 is 14 amino acids. Germline V gives CDR1 SGHNT, CDR2 YYREEE (reference sequence). The CDR3 region is CASSFDQGEQKQYF. The CDR3 DNA follows: TGTGCCAGCAGCTTCGACCAGGGGGAACAGAAGCAGTACTTC.

V is TRBV18 and J is TRBJ1-1; D is perhaps TRBD1 (6 bases). Germline CDR1 and CDR2: KGHSH and LQKENI. CDR3 size: 14 residues. The ends were cut back, 5 bases at V and 2 bases at J, with 12 bases in the middle. The CDR3, as DNA: TGTGCCAGCTCATTCGCAGGGACAAACACTGAAGCTTTCTTT. Translation: CASSFAGTNTEAFF. Based on the CDR3 plus reference TRBV18 and TRBJ1-1, the full variable domain is NAGVMQNPRHLVRRRGQEARLRCSPMKGHSHVYWYRQLPEEGLKFMVYLQKENIIDESGMPKERFSAEFPKEGPSILRIQQVVRGDSAAYFCASSFAGTNTEAFFGQGTRLTVV.

This clone was counted only a few times. The V and J genes are TRBV7-9 and TRBJ1-6; 11 nucleotides align to TRBD1. V trimming: 0 bases; J trimming: 13 bases; junction bases outside the gene matches: 5. Germline CDR1 and CDR2: SEHNR and FQNEAQ (reference sequence). This CDR3 region has 15 residues. CDR3 region: CASSLAGDRGLPLHF. The CDR3 DNA sequence: TGTGCCAGCAGCTTAGCTGGGGACAGGGGGTTGCCCCTCCACTTT.

The chain couples TRBV7-2 to TRBJ1-1, with a tentative D call TRBD1 (5 bases). The V end was cut by 4 bases, the J end by 5 bases, with 14 bases between. The CDR3 is 14 residues long. Germline V gene data show CDR1 as SGHTA and CDR2 as FQGNSA. CDR3 amino acids: CASSSQGQRTEAFF. CDR3 DNA: TGTGCCAGCAGCTCCCAGGGTCAGAGGACTGAAGCTTTCTTT.

The chain joins TRBV15 to TRBJ2-5; 8 nucleotides align to TRBD2. The CDR3 is 16 residues long. The V segment lost 4 bases and the J segment 0 bases; nucleotides outside the gene matches: 7. CDR1 and CDR2 (germline): LNHNV, YYDKDF (reference sequence). The DNA for the CDR3 is TGTGCCACCAGCACTCCGTCTAGCGGGTACCAAGAGACCCAGTACTTC. This codes for CATSTPSSGYQETQYF.

The chain couples TRBV28 to TRBJ1-6; D is possibly TRBD1 (5 bases). This CDR3 contains 13 residues. CDR1 and CDR2 (germline): MDHEN, SYDVKM. The CDR3 region is CVASGSYNSPLHF. The CDR3 DNA follows: TGTGTCGCGTCAGGGTCCTATAATTCACCCCTCCACTTT.

V and J are TRBV4-3 and TRBJ1-5, with D possibly matching TRBD1 (6 bases). Germline-derived CDR1 and CDR2 are LGHNA and YSLEER. Trimming removed 0 bases at V and 5 bases at J, with 11 bases between. This CDR3 comprises 15 residues. CDR3 sequence (DNA): TGCGCCAGCAGCCAAGAAACAGGGAGAGATCAGCCCCAGCATTTT. This encodes CASSQETGRDQPQHF.

A remark on this clone: The junction departs from germline at one end; a sequencing error may be responsible. The chain recombines TRBV27 with TRBJ2-7, with 10 bases matching TRBD1. Germline CDR1 reads MNHEY; CDR2 reads SMNVEV (reference sequence). This CDR3 is built from 14 residues. The CDR3 loop is CASSSGQGIYEHYF. In DNA, the CDR3 is TGTGCCAGCAGTTCGGGACAGGGGATCTACGAGCATTACTTC.

The chain couples TRBV27 to TRBJ2-3, with 8 bases lining up with TRBD1. Germline V gives CDR1 MNHEY, CDR2 SMNVEV (reference sequence). J lost 0 bases, V lost 5 bases, and 7 bases had no gene match. CDR3 length equals 16 residues. CDR3 nucleotide sequence: TGTGCCAGCAGTAGGTATCAGGGGGCAAGCACAGATACGCAGTATTTT. This codes for CASSRYQGASTDTQYF.

CDR3 region: CATSDSGTAGYTF. Written as DNA, the CDR3 is TGTGCCACCAGTGACTCCGGGACAGCTGGCTACACCTTC. The J gene is TRBJ1-2, the V gene TRBV24-1, with 7 bases matching TRBD1. V lost 4 bases and J lost 7; bases outside the gene matches: 5. The CDR3 extends over 13 amino acids. The germline CDR1 and CDR2 sequences are KGHDR and SFDVKD.